The 20 T cell receptor beta chains reported below all come from one sample, sequenced in a study of spatial heterogeneity in lung cancer. Overall study results and limits: Tumors with more nonsynonymous mutations had more expanded intratumoral alpha and beta TCRs.

Their antigens are not known. Noted time point: sample taken at primary tumor resection. TCRdb reprocessed the 5' RACE reads with MiXCR, giving one entry per CDR3 protein. The repertoire holds about 8,400 distinct CDR3 sequences, with roughly 8% as singletons. The sequencing used lung tumor tissue, collected at surgery. All receptors derive from a male donor with early-stage non-small cell lung cancer.

The chain recombines TRBV15 with TRBJ2-1; 13 bases are a match to TRBD2. J lost 7 bases, V lost 5 bases, and 11 bases had no gene match. CDR1 LNHNV and CDR2 YYDKDF come from the germline V gene (reference sequence). The CDR3 consists of 17 residues. DNA of the CDR3: TGTGCCACCAGCCTCCGGGGACTAGCGGGATATAGTAATGAGCAGTTCTTC. It specifies CATSLRGLAGYSNEQFF.

This clonotype was seen at least ten times. V and J are TRBV3-1 and TRBJ1-6, with a possible D match to TRBD1 (5 bases). This CDR3 contains 15 residues. V shed 5 bases and J shed 4 bases, with 12 bases lying between them. Germline lookup yields CDR1 LGHDT and CDR2 YNNKEL (reference sequence). Written as DNA, the CDR3 is TGTGCCAGCAGCTCCAGACAGTCGTATAATTCACCCCTCCACTTT. Its translation: CASSSRQSYNSPLHF.

By sample share, this clonotype is medium-sized. The gene calls are TRBV3-1 and TRBJ2-2; D is undetermined. V lost 2 bases and J lost 0, with 16 bases in between. The CDR3 totals 18 residues. The germline V gene has CDR1 LGHDT and CDR2 YNNKEL (reference sequence). In nucleotides, the CDR3 is TGTGCCAGCAGCCAACTGCCAGTTGGGTCGACGAACACCGGGGAGCTGTTTTTT. Translated: CASSQLPVGSTNTGELFF.

This clonotype is labeled medium-sized. The chain combines TRBV4-3 with TRBJ2-1; 11 bases are shared with TRBD1. CDR1 is LGHNA and CDR2 is YSLEER in the germline V gene. J lost 4 bases, V lost 1 base, and 6 bases had no gene match. This CDR3 has 17 residues. The CDR3 region is CASSQGPGQGVYNEQFF. The CDR3 coding sequence is TGCGCCAGCAGCCAAGGTCCGGGACAGGGGGTTTACAATGAGCAGTTCTTC.

This clonotype came up many times. V usage is TRBV12-3 or TRBV12-4 and J usage is TRBJ2-4, with 16 bases fitting TRBD2. This CDR3 region has 17 residues. J lost 9 bases, V lost 6 bases, and 11 bases had no gene match. Here the CDR3 DNA reads TGTGCCAGCAGCCCTAGGCCCGGGACTAGCGGGAGGGCCATTCAGTACTTC. It encodes CASSPRPGTSGRAIQYF.

Relative to its sample, this clonotype is medium-sized. This chain connects TRBV4-1 to TRBJ2-7; D is possibly TRBD2 (5 bases). The V gene's germline CDR1 is MGHRA and CDR2 YSYEKL. Trimming took off 1 base at V and 0 bases at J, with 13 bases between the two ends. This CDR3 contains 16 residues. The CDR3 DNA is TGCGCCAGCAGCCAAGTCCAGGACTCGAGCTCCTACGAGCAGTACTTC. Its translation: CASSQVQDSSSYEQYF.

Ten or more counts support this clonotype. The rearrangement links TRBV5-1 to TRBJ1-2; 9 bases are a match to TRBD1. J lost 4 bases, V lost 4 bases, and 8 bases had no gene match. CDR1 SGHRS and CDR2 YFSETQ come from the germline V gene. CDR3 length: 15 amino acids. The chain's CDR3 is CASSPTTGGAYGYTF. The CDR3 DNA reads TGCGCCAGCAGCCCTACCACAGGGGGCGCCTATGGCTACACCTTC.

This clonotype is labeled as medium-sized (0.01 to 0.1%). The chain joins TRBV6-5 to TRBJ2-7, with 7 positions matching TRBD2. After removal of 8 bases from V and 2 bases from J, the junction contained 9 bases not matched to a gene. The CDR3 covers 14 residues. From germline, CDR1 is MNHEY and CDR2 SVGAGI. The CDR3 is CASGGAGTTYEQYF. The DNA for the CDR3 is TGTGCCAGCGGAGGAGCGGGGACCACCTACGAGCAGTACTTC.

In its sample, this clonotype ranks as medium-sized. The chain joins TRBV19 to TRBJ2-2; 7 nucleotides match TRBD1. V was clipped by 6 bases and J by 0 bases; unmatched bases: 7. The CDR3 runs 16 residues. Germline assignment: CDR1 LNHDA and CDR2 SQIVND (reference sequence). CDR3: CASSRSGTANTGELFF. CDR3 DNA sequence: TGTGCCAGTAGCCGCTCCGGGACAGCGAACACCGGGGAGCTGTTTTTT.

This clonotype was counted many times. The chain employs TRBV6-6 and TRBJ1-2; D is possibly TRBD1 (5 bases). Trimming left V 8 bases short and J 4 bases short, with 11 bases between. Germline V gives CDR1 MNHNY, CDR2 SVGAGI (reference sequence). The CDR3 runs 12 residues. CDR3 sequence (DNA): TGTGCCAGCGGGGGAGCGTTCTATGGCTACACCTTC. Translated, it gives CASGGAFYGYTF.

This clonotype is judged medium-sized. The rearrangement joins TRBV28 to TRBJ1-6; D is unresolved. Germline CDR1 reads MDHEN; CDR2 reads SYDVKM. The CDR3 loop spans 14 amino acids. The V end was cut by 3 bases, the J end by 9 bases, with 12 bases between. The CDR3 DNA reads TGTGCCAGCAGTTTGAACAGTATAGTTTCACCCCTCCACTTT. It specifies CASSLNSIVSPLHF.

This clonotype occurred many times. The V and J genes are TRBV30 and TRBJ1-2, with D possibly TRBD1 on 5 matching bases. Between the trimmed V and J ends, which lost 2 bases and 3 bases, there was a span of 13 bases. The CDR3 sequence is 14 residues long. Germline CDR1 is GTSNPN and CDR2 is SVGIG (reference sequence). The CDR3 loop reads CAWSTGSLYYGYTF. The CDR3 DNA reads as TGTGCCTGGAGTACAGGTTCTCTTTACTATGGCTACACCTTC. The variable domain in full, completed from reference TRBV30 and TRBJ1-2, reads SQTIHQWPATLVQPVGSPLSLECTVEGTSNPNLYWYRQAAGRGLQLLFYSVGIGQISSEVPQNLSASRPQDRQFILSSKKLLLSDSGFYLCAWSTGSLYYGYTFGSGTRLTVV.

V usage is TRBV11-2 and J usage is TRBJ1-5; the match to TRBD1 covers 7 bases. In germline, CDR1 is SGHAT, CDR2 FQNNGV. This CDR3 region has 15 residues. Trimming cost V 5 bases and J 1 base; bases outside gene matches: 5. The CDR3 spells CASSHWGQSNQPQHF. Written as DNA, the CDR3 is TGTGCCAGCAGCCACTGGGGACAGAGCAATCAGCCCCAGCATTTT.

This clonotype was seen at least ten times. This chain connects TRBV5-5 to TRBJ1-1; D uncertain. V was trimmed by 4 bases and J by 5 bases, leaving 15 bases between them. The germline V gene encodes CDR1 SGHKS and CDR2 YYEKEE (reference sequence). The CDR3 has 14 amino acids. CDR3 DNA: TGTGCCAGCAGCCTGCTACACAGTGGAACTGAAGCTTTCTTT. Translating gives CASSLLHSGTEAFF. Looking up the rest from reference TRBV5-5 and TRBJ1-1 gives the full variable domain: DAGVTQSPTHLIKTRGQQVTLRCSPISGHKSVSWYQQVLGQGPQFIFQYYEKEERGRGNFPDRFSARQFPNYSSELNVNALLLGDSALYLCASSLLHSGTEAFFGQGTRLTVV.

By frequency in the sample, this clonotype is medium-sized. V is TRBV5-6 and J is TRBJ2-7; D is undetermined. The CDR3 has 13 residues. The V gene's germline CDR1 is SGHDT and CDR2 YYEEEE. Trimming left V 2 bases short and J 0 bases short, with 6 bases between. Here the CDR3 DNA reads TGTGCCAGCAGCTTTACAGTCTCCTACGAGCAGTACTTC. Amino acids: CASSFTVSYEQYF.

The table lists this clonotype with many counts. The J gene is TRBJ2-2, the V gene TRBV30; 11 bases are a match to TRBD1. J gave up 4 bases and V 5 bases, and 6 bases lay outside the gene matches. CDR1 and CDR2 from the germline V gene are GTSNPN and SVGIG (reference sequence). The CDR3 totals 15 residues. CDR3 region: CAWGQGAAGTGELFF. CDR3 DNA: TGTGCCTGGGGACAGGGGGCTGCGGGCACCGGGGAGCTGTTTTTT.

Within the sample, this clonotype is medium-sized (0.01 to 0.1%). The rearrangement joins TRBV10-3 to TRBJ1-2; D may be TRBD1 (6 bases). V lost 3 bases and J lost 5, with 16 bases in between. The CDR3 is made up of 15 amino acids. Germline V lookup: CDR1 ENHRY, CDR2 SYGVKD. As DNA, the CDR3 is TGTGCCATCAGTGAACAGGGTGGCGGGCCTTATGGCTACACCTTC. It yields the protein CAISEQGGGPYGYTF.

This clonotype is judged medium-sized. This chain joins TRBV7-9 and TRBJ2-3, with TRBD1 as a possible D gene (6 bases). The CDR3 contains 14 residues. V dropped 4 bases and J dropped 2 bases, with 10 bases sitting between them. Per germline, CDR1 SEHNR and CDR2 FQNEAQ (reference sequence). CDR3 sequence (DNA): TGTGCCAGCAGCTATACAGGGACCACAGATACGCAGTATTTT. Translated: CASSYTGTTDTQYF.

This clonotype has ten or more counts. V is TRBV6-2 or TRBV6-3 and J is TRBJ2-5; TRBD2 matches at 9 bases. This CDR3 has 15 amino acids. The germline V gene encodes CDR1 MNHEY and CDR2 SVGEGT. Trimming took 0 bases from V and 7 from J; bases not matched to a gene: 6. The CDR3 here is CASSYSAGGETTQYF. In nucleotides, the CDR3 is TGTGCCAGCAGTTACTCGGCGGGAGGGGAGACGACCCAGTACTTC.

This clonotype is labeled medium-sized. This chain joins TRBV7-2 and TRBJ1-5; 7 positions agree with TRBD1. The CDR3 runs to 17 residues. In germline, CDR1 is SGHTA, CDR2 FQGNSA. V gave up 1 base and J gave up 7 bases; unmatched junction bases: 13. As DNA, the CDR3 is TGTGCCAGCAGCTTAGAGGGGAGACAGGGCATAGGACAGCCCCAGCATTTT. Its protein is CASSLEGRQGIGQPQHF.